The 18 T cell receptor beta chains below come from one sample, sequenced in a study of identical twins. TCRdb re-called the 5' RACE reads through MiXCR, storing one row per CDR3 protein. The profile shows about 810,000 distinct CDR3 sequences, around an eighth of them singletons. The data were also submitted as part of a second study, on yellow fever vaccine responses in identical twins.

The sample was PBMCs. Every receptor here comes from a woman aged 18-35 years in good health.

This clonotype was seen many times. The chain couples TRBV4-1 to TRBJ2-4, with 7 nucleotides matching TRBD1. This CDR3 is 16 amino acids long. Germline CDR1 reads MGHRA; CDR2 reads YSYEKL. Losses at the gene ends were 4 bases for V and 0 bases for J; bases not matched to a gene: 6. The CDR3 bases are TGCGCCAGCAGCCCCCGGACAGGTCTAGCCAAAAACATTCAGTACTTC. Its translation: CASSPRTGLAKNIQYF.

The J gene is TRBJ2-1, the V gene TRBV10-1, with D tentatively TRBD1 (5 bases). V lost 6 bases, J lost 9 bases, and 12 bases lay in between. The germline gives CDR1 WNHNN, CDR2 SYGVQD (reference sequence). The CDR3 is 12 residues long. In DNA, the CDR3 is TGCGCCAGCAGCGATAGGGGTCGTGAGCAGTTCTTC. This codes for CASSDRGREQFF.

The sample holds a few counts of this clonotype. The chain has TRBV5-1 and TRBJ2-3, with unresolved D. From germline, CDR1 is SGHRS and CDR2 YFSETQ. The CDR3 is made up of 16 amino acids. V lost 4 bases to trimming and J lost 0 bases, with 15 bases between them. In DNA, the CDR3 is TGCGCCAGCAGCGACCCGAAGGGCTCGAGCACAGATACGCAGTATTTT. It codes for CASSDPKGSSTDTQYF.

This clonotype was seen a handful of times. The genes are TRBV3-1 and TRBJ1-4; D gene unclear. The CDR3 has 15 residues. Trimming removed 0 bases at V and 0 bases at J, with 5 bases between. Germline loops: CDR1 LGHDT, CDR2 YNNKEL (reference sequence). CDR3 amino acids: CASSQDEATNEKLFF. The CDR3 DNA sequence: TGTGCCAGCAGCCAAGATGAAGCAACTAATGAAAAACTGTTTTTT.

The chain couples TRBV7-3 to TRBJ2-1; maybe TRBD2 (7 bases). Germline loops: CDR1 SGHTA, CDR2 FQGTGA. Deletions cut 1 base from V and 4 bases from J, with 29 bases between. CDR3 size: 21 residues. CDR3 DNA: TGTGCCAGCAGCTTAATAGGGGGGGGAGCTCGAGATGTAGGGTTGTACAATGAGCAGTTCTTC. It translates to CASSLIGGGARDVGLYNEQFF.

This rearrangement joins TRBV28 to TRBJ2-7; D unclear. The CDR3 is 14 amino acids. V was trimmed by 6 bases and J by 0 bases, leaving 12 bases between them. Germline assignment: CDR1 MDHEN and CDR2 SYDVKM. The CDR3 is CASSPGPVSYEQYV. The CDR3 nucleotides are TGTGCCAGCAGCCCCGGGCCAGTCTCCTACGAGCAGTACGTC.

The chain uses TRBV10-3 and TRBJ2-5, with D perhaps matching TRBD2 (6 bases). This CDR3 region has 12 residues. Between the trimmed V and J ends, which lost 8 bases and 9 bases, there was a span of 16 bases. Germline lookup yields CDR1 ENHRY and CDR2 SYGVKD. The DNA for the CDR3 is TGTGCCATCGGCCTGGAGGAGCGGGCCCAGTACTTC. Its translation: CAIGLEERAQYF.

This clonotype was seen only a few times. The CDR3 DNA is TGTGCCAGCAGTCGACGGGGGGGCGGCACAGATACGCAGTATTTT. Translation gives CASSRRGGGTDTQYF. The genes are TRBV7-9 and TRBJ2-3; 8 nucleotides agree with TRBD2. The CDR3 is 15 amino acids. Germline CDR1 SEHNR, CDR2 FQNEAQ (reference sequence). V shed 6 bases, J shed 1 base, and the junction held 6 bases outside the gene matches. The full variable domain, in which reference TRBV7-9 and TRBJ2-3 provide the parts outside the CDR3, is DTGVSQNPRHKITKRGQNVTFRCDPISEHNRLYWYRQTLGQGPEFLTYFQNEAQLEKSRLLSDRFSAERPKGSFSTLEIQRTEQGDSAMYLCASSRRGGGTDTQYFGPGTRLTVL.

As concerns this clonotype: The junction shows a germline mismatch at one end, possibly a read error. The CDR3 DNA reads TGTGCCTGCAGCCCACCGACTAGCGGGAGGGCCCGGAAGACCCAGTACTTC. This codes for CACSPPTSGRARKTQYF. The rearrangement joins TRBV3-1 to TRBJ2-5; 14 bases align to TRBD2. Germline V gene sequence: CDR1 LGHDT, CDR2 YNNKEL (reference sequence). The CDR3 is made up of 17 amino acids.

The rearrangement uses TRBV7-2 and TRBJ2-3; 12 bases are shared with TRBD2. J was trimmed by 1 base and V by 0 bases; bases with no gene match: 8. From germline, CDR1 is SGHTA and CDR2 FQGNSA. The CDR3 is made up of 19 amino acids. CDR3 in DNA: TGTGCCAGCAGCTTAGCGCTGAGACTAGCGGGAGTAGGCACAGATACGCAGTATTTT. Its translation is CASSLALRLAGVGTDTQYF. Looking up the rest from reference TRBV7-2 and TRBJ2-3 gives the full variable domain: GAGVSQSPSNKVTEKGKDVELRCDPISGHTALYWYRQSLGQGLEFLIYFQGNSAPDKSGLPSDRFSAERTGGSVSTLTIQRTQQEDSAVYLCASSLALRLAGVGTDTQYFGPGTRLTVL.

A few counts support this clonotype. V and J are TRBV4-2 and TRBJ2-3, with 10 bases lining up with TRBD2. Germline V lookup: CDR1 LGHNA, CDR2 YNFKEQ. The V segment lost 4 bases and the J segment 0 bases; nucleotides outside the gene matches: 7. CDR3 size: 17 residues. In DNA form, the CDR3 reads TGTGCCAGCAGCCGGGGACTAGCGACCACTAGCACAGATACGCAGTATTTT. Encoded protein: CASSRGLATTSTDTQYF.

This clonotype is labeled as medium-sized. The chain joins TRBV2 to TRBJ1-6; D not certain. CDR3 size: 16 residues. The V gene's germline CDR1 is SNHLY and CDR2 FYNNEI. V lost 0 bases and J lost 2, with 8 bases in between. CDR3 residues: CASSEAGFTYNSPLHF. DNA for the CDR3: TGTGCCAGCAGTGAAGCAGGGTTTACCTATAATTCACCCCTCCACTTT.

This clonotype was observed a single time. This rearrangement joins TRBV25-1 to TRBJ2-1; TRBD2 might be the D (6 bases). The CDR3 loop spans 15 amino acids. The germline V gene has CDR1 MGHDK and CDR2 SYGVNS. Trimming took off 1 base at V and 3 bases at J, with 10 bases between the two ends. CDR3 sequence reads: CASSEFVGGYNEQFF. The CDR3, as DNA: TGTGCCAGCAGTGAATTTGTGGGGGGCTACAATGAGCAGTTCTTC.

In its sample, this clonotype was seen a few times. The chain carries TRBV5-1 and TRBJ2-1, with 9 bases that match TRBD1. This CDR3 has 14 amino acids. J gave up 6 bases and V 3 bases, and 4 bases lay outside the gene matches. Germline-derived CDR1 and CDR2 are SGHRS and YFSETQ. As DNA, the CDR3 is TGCGCCAGCAGCTGGGGACAGGGCACCAATGAGCAGTTCTTC. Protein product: CASSWGQGTNEQFF.

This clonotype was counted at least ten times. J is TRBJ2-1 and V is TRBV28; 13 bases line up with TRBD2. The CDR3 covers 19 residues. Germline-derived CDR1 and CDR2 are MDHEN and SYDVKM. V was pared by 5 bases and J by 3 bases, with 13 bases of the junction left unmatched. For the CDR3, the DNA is TGTGCCAGCAGTCCCATTTCCCCGGGACTAGCGGGAAACTACAATGAGCAGTTCTTC. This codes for CASSPISPGLAGNYNEQFF. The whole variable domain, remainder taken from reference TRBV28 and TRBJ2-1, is DVKVTQSSRYLVKRTGEKVFLECVQDMDHENMFWYRQDPGLGLRLIYFSYDVKMKEKGDIPEGYSVSREKKERFSLILESASTNQTSMYLCASSPISPGLAGNYNEQFFGPGTRLTVL.

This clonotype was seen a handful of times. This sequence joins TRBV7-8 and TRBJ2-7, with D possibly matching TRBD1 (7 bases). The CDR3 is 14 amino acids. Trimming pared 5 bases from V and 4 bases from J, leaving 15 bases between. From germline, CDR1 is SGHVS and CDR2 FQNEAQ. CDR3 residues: CASSPRGASYEQYF. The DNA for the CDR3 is TGTGCCAGCAGCCCCAGGGGGGCCTCTTACGAGCAGTACTTC. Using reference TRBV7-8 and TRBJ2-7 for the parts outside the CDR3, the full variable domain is GAGVSQSPRYKVAKRGQDVALRCDPISGHVSLFWYQQALGQGPEFLTYFQNEAQLDKSGLPSDRFFAERPEGSVSTLKIQRTQQEDSAVYLCASSPRGASYEQYFGPGTRLTVT.

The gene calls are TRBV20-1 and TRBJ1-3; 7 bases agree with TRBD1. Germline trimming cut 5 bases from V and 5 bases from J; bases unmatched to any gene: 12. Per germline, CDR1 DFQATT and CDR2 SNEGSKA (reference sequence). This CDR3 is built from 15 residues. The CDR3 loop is CSAPLGQVGRNTIYF. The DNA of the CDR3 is TGCAGTGCTCCCCTCGGACAGGTCGGTCGAAACACCATATATTTT.

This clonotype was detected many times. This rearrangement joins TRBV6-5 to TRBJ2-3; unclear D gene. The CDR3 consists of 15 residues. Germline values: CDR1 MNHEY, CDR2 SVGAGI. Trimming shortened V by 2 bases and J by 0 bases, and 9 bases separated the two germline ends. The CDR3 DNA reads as TGTGCCAGCAGTTACAGGGTCCCTAGCACAGATACGCAGTATTTT. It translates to CASSYRVPSTDTQYF.